Each of the 20 T cell receptor beta chains below was sequenced from the same sample in a study of OX40 agonist ivuxolimab in advanced cancers. Some clones are missing from TCRdb's copy, which holds only in-frame ones; the method was immunoSEQ multiplex PCR. The sample holds tens of thousands of clones; about nine tenths are singletons and the top ten take around 0.39%. Here the sequenced sample was CD4+ or CD8+ T cells sorted from blood, taken in a trial of the OX40 agonist ivuxolimab. The receptors come from an adult with an advanced solid tumor such as melanoma, head and neck, liver or kidney cancer.

The rearrangement joins TRBV7-2 to TRBJ2-1, with 9 bases aligning to TRBD1. The CDR3 length is 17 residues. From germline, CDR1 is SGHTA and CDR2 FQGNSA. Trimming took 3 bases from V and 9 from J; bases not matched to a gene: 15. The CDR3: CASSFYIATGGHPEQFF. DNA of the CDR3: TGTGCCAGCAGCTTCTATATTGCCACAGGGGGCCACCCTGAGCAGTTCTTC.

The chain recombines TRBV27 with TRBJ2-3; possibly TRBD2 for D (6 bases). Trimming removed 1 base at V and 0 bases at J, with 20 bases between. The CDR3 totals 19 residues. Germline V lookup: CDR1 MNHEY, CDR2 SMNVEV (reference sequence). CDR3 sequence reads: CASSLWGGGGPTSTDTQYF. Written as DNA, the CDR3 is TGTGCCAGCAGTTTATGGGGTGGGGGAGGCCCGACTAGCACAGATACGCAGTATTTT.

The chain joins TRBV28 to TRBJ2-3; no reliable D call. This CDR3 is 13 amino acids long. Germline V gene data show CDR1 as MDHEN and CDR2 as SYDVKM. Trimming removed 11 bases at V and 0 bases at J, with 12 bases between. CDR3 sequence reads: CALRAPSTDTQYF. The DNA for the CDR3 is TGTGCCCTACGAGCACCTAGCACAGATACGCAGTATTTT.

V is TRBV5-5 and J is TRBJ1-3; TRBD1 might be the D (5 bases). The CDR3 has 17 residues. With 1 base removed from V and 0 bases from J, the gap between germline ends came to 14 bases. Germline values: CDR1 SGHKS, CDR2 YYEKEE (reference sequence). The CDR3 nucleotides are TGTGCCAGCAGCTTGACTCGCGACAGCGCCTCTGGAAACACCATATATTTT. Translating gives CASSLTRDSASGNTIYF. The full variable domain, with the rest looked up from reference TRBV5-5 and TRBJ1-3, is DAGVTQSPTHLIKTRGQQVTLRCSPISGHKSVSWYQQVLGQGPQFIFQYYEKEERGRGNFPDRFSARQFPNYSSELNVNALLLGDSALYLCASSLTRDSASGNTIYFGEGSWLTVV.

The V and J genes are TRBV2 and TRBJ2-2, with TRBD2 matching over 7 bases. There are 14 residues in the CDR3. V was pared by 6 bases and J by 3 bases, with 4 bases of the junction left unmatched. Germline V gene lookup returns CDR1 SNHLY and CDR2 FYNNEI. CDR3 in amino acids: CASRLADYTGELFF. The CDR3, as DNA: TGTGCCAGCAGGCTAGCGGATTACACCGGGGAGCTGTTTTTT.

The V gene is TRBV9, the J gene TRBJ2-5; 8 nucleotides match TRBD1. The CDR3 has 16 amino acids. The J segment lost 3 bases and the V segment lost 0 bases, leaving 7 bases of the junction unmatched. Germline V gives CDR1 SGDLS, CDR2 YYNGEE. CDR3 sequence reads: CASSVEGQGAEETQYF. DNA of the CDR3: TGTGCCAGCAGCGTAGAAGGGCAGGGGGCAGAAGAGACCCAGTACTTC.

This chain links TRBV7-2 with TRBJ2-3; 13 nucleotides line up with TRBD2. The CDR3 is 16 amino acids. V lost 5 bases, J lost 4 bases, and 6 bases stayed unmatched. Looked up from germline, CDR1 is SGHTA and CDR2 is FQGNSA. This CDR3 is CASSEGTSGISDTQYF. CDR3 in DNA: TGTGCCAGCAGCGAAGGGACTAGCGGGATCTCAGATACGCAGTATTTT.

The rearrangement uses TRBV6-4 and TRBJ2-1; either TRBD1 or TRBD2 may supply D (5 bases each). CDR3 length equals 13 residues. The V and J ends lost 3 bases and 12 bases respectively, with 15 bases between them. Germline V lookup: CDR1 MRHNA, CDR2 SNTAGT. CDR3 nucleotide sequence: TGTGCCAGCAGTGAAGGCCGGGGCACCGGGCAGTTCTTC. This encodes CASSEGRGTGQFF.

This clone turned up a few times. V gene TRBV7-9 combines with J gene TRBJ2-7; TRBD1 matches at 7 bases. This CDR3 contains 14 residues. Germline CDR1 reads SEHNR; CDR2 reads FQNEAQ (reference sequence). J was trimmed by 2 bases and V by 5 bases; bases with no gene match: 6. The CDR3 DNA reads TGTGCCAGCAGCACGGACAGGACGCCCTACGAGCAGTACTTC. It specifies CASSTDRTPYEQYF. The complete variable domain, with remaining parts taken from reference TRBV7-9 and TRBJ2-7, reads DTGVSQNPRHKITKRGQNVTFRCDPISEHNRLYWYRQTLGQGPEFLTYFQNEAQLEKSRLLSDRFSAERPKGSFSTLEIQRTEQGDSAMYLCASSTDRTPYEQYFGPGTRLTVT.

The CDR3 here is CASSKLNPTGRDSYNSPLHF. The CDR3 DNA reads TGTGCCAGCAGCAAACTAAATCCCACGGGCCGGGACAGCTATAATTCACCCCTCCACTTT. The V and J genes are TRBV27 and TRBJ1-6; 7 bases map to TRBD1. The CDR3 consists of 20 residues. From germline, CDR1 is MNHEY and CDR2 SMNVEV (reference sequence). The J segment lost 3 bases and the V segment lost 6 bases, leaving 20 bases of the junction unmatched.

The gene calls are TRBV5-1 and TRBJ2-7; possible D gene TRBD1, 6 bases. Germline V gives CDR1 SGHRS, CDR2 YFSETQ. Trimming left V 2 bases short and J 5 bases short, with 14 bases between. The CDR3 spans 14 residues. In nucleotides, the CDR3 is TGCGCCAGCAGCTTTTCCAAGGGGGTGGACGAGCAGTACTTC. Residues: CASSFSKGVDEQYF.

V is TRBV5-5 and J is TRBJ2-7, with TRBD1 matching 7 bases. From germline, CDR1 is SGHKS and CDR2 YYEKEE (reference sequence). The CDR3 runs 16 residues. Unmatched junction bases numbered 8, after V lost 2 bases and J lost 0 bases. The CDR3 spells CASSLILRDSSYEQYF. CDR3 DNA: TGTGCCAGCAGCTTAATACTCCGGGACAGCTCCTACGAGCAGTACTTC.

The chain couples TRBV2 to TRBJ2-7; D remains ambiguous. V dropped 4 bases and J dropped 4 bases, with 11 bases sitting between them. CDR3 size: 13 residues. The germline gives CDR1 SNHLY, CDR2 FYNNEI. The CDR3 sequence: CASSAETGYEQYF. CDR3 nucleotide sequence: TGTGCCAGCAGTGCAGAGACGGGTTACGAGCAGTACTTC.

The chain uses TRBV5-8 and TRBJ1-5, with TRBD1 matching over 7 bases. Germline assignment: CDR1 SGHTS and CDR2 YDEGEE. The CDR3 runs 16 residues. Trimming removed 6 bases from V and 0 bases from J; junction bases left unmatched: 9. The CDR3: CASTEGQPTSNQPQHF. The CDR3 region has the DNA TGTGCCAGCACCGAGGGACAGCCCACTAGCAATCAGCCCCAGCATTTT.

The rearrangement uses TRBV5-1 and TRBJ1-1; possibly TRBD1 for D (5 bases). The germline CDR1 and CDR2 sequences are SGHRS and YFSETQ. V was pared by 3 bases and J by 6 bases, with 24 bases between. The CDR3 totals 17 residues. The CDR3 loop reads CASSSVVFGATDAEAFF. The CDR3 DNA follows: TGCGCCAGCAGCTCCGTCGTCTTCGGGGCCACGGACGCTGAAGCTTTCTTT.

CDR3 protein: CASSLAGTSSYEQYF. CDR3 bases: TGTGCCAGCAGCTTAGCGGGGACATCCTCCTACGAGCAGTACTTC. This sequence joins TRBV7-2 and TRBJ2-7; D perhaps matches TRBD1 (6 bases). The CDR3 has 15 amino acids. Germline V gives CDR1 SGHTA, CDR2 FQGNSA. Trimming removed 0 bases from V and 0 bases from J, with 9 bases in between.

The rearrangement joins TRBV28 to TRBJ2-3; 8 bases are a match to TRBD2. Trimming at V came to 5 bases and at J to 6 bases, leaving 10 bases not matched to a gene. The CDR3 spans 15 residues. The germline V gene encodes CDR1 MDHEN and CDR2 SYDVKM. The CDR3: CASSDSGTLGDTQYF. In DNA, the CDR3 is TGTGCCAGCAGTGATAGCGGGACTTTGGGGGATACGCAGTATTTT.

This clone has just one count. This chain connects TRBV6-6 to TRBJ2-2, with TRBD1 identical over 9 bases. The length of the CDR3 is 15 residues. Per germline, CDR1 MNHNY and CDR2 SVGAGI (reference sequence). The V gene end was trimmed by 2 bases and the J gene end by 5 bases; junction bases not matched to a gene: 3. Here the CDR3 DNA reads TGTGCCAGCAGTTACGACGGGACAGGGACCGGGGAGCTGTTTTTT. This translates into CASSYDGTGTGELFF.

The chain employs TRBV5-6 and TRBJ2-2, with D uncertain. This CDR3 is built from 14 residues. V lost 1 base, J lost 1 base, and 5 bases lay in between. Germline V gene sequence: CDR1 SGHDT, CDR2 YYEEEE. The CDR3 DNA follows: TGTGCCAGCAGCTTGTCGGTGAACACCGGGGAGCTGTTTTTT. Translated: CASSLSVNTGELFF.

The V and J genes are TRBV7-2 and TRBJ2-5, with TRBD1 matching over 10 bases. Germline trimming cut 4 bases from V and 5 bases from J; bases unmatched to any gene: 4. Germline V gene data show CDR1 as SGHTA and CDR2 as FQGNSA. The CDR3 loop spans 14 amino acids. In nucleotides, the CDR3 is TGTGCCAGCAGCTCAGACAGGGGGCGGGAGACCCAGTACTTC. Translating it yields CASSSDRGRETQYF.